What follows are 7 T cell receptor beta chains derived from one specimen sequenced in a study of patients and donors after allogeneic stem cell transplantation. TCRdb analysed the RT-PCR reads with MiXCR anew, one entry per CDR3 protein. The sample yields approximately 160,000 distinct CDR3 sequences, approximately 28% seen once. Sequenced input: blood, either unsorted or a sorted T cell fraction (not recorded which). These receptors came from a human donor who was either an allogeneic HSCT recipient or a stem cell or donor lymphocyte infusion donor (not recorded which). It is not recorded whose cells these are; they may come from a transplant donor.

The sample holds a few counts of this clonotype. The CDR3 DNA sequence: TGCAGTGCTACGCAGGGAGGCTACGAGCAGTACTTC. Translation gives CSATQGGYEQYF. The chain has TRBV20-1 and TRBJ2-7, with D maybe TRBD2 (6 bases). With 4 bases removed from V and 3 bases from J, the gap between germline ends came to 10 bases. CDR1 is DFQATT and CDR2 is SNEGSKA in the germline V gene (reference sequence). This CDR3 has 12 residues.

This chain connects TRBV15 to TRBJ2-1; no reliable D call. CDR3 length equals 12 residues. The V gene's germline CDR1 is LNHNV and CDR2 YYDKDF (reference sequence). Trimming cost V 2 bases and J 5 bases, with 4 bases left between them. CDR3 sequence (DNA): TGTGCCACCAGCAGAACGCACAATGAGCAGTTCTTC. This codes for CATSRTHNEQFF.

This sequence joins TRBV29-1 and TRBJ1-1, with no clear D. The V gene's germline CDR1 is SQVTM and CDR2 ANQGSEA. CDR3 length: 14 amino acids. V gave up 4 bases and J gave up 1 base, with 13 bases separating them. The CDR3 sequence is CSVVPMRRNTEAFF. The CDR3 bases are TGCAGCGTTGTTCCGATGCGGAGGAACACTGAAGCTTTCTTT. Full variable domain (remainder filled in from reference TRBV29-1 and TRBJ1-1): SAVISQKPSRDICQRGTSLTIQCQVDSQVTMMFWYRQQPGQSLTLIATANQGSEATYESGFVIDKFPISRPNLTFSTLTVSNMSPEDSSIYLCSVVPMRRNTEAFFGQGTRLTVV.

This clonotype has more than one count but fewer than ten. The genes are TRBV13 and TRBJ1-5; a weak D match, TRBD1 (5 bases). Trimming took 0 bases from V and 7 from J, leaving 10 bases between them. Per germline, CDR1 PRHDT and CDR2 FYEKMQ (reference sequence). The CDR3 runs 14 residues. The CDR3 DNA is TGTGCCAGCAGCTTAGGGGGGCACGGGCAGCCCCAGCATTTT. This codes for CASSLGGHGQPQHF.

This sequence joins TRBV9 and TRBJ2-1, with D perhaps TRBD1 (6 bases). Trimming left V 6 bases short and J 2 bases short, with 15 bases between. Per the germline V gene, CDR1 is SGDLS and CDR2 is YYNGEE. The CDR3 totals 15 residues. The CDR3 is CASTIRQGPYNEQFF. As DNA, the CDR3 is TGTGCCAGCACCATACGTCAGGGGCCCTACAATGAGCAGTTCTTC. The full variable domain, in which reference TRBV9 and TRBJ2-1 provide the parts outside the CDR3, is DSGVTQTPKHLITATGQRVTLRCSPRSGDLSVYWYQQSLDQGLQFLIQYYNGEERAKGNILERFSAQQFPDLHSELNLSSLELGDSALYFCASTIRQGPYNEQFFGPGTRLTVL.

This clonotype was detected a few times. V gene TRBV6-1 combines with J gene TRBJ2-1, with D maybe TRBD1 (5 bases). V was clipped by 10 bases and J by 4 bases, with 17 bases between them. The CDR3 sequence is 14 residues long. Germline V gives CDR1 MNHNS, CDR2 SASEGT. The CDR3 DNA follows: TGTGCCATTCTCCCAGGGTATGCGTACAATGAGCAGTTCTTC. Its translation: CAILPGYAYNEQFF.

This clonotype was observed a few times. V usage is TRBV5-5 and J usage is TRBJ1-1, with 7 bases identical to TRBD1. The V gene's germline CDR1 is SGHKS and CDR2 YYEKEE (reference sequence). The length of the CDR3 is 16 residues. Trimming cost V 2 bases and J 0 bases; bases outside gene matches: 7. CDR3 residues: CASSLRTGSLNTEAFF. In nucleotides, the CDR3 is TGTGCCAGCAGCTTACGGACAGGTTCGCTGAACACTGAAGCTTTCTTT.